These 30 T cell receptor beta chains came from one sample sequenced in a study of shared clonotypes between healthy human individuals. Method: immunoSEQ multiplex PCR; TCRdb's copy keeps in-frame clones and lacks some. This table holds 950,000 to 1,200,000 clones, 60% to 80% found once. The specimen was memory CD4+ T cells from PBMCs. Subset indicated: CD45RA-negative fraction. These receptors came from a man aged 18-30 years in good health. Some clones in this sample may be carry-over from other donors' samples.

The chain recombines TRBV6-5 with TRBJ2-5; 13 bases fit TRBD2. This CDR3 contains 15 residues. The J segment lost 11 bases and the V segment lost 5 bases, leaving 11 bases of the junction unmatched. The V gene's germline CDR1 is MNHEY and CDR2 SVGAGI. As DNA, the CDR3 is TGTGCCAGCAGTGCCCCGGGACTAGCGGGATTGGCTCAGTACTTC. Amino acid sequence: CASSAPGLAGLAQYF.

This chain uses TRBV29-1 with TRBJ1-1; the D is unclear. The germline CDR1 and CDR2 sequences are SQVTM and ANQGSEA. CDR3 length equals 13 residues. Trimming pared 2 bases from V and 0 bases from J, leaving 7 bases between. CDR3 in DNA: TGCAGCGTTGAAAAGTCTATGAACACTGAAGCTTTCTTT. It encodes CSVEKSMNTEAFF.

Of note for this clone: The same CDR3 also results from other DNA sequences found in this sample. The chain joins TRBV5-5 to TRBJ2-6; D is uncertain. The CDR3 runs to 13 residues. Germline CDR1 is SGHKS and CDR2 is YYEKEE (reference sequence). The germline V and J ends were trimmed by 1 base and 2 bases, with 1 base remaining between them. The CDR3 region has the DNA TGTGCCAGCAGCTTGCCTGGGGCCAACGTCCTGACTTTC. Amino acids: CASSLPGANVLTF.

The count of this clone is one. The gene calls are TRBV18 and TRBJ2-1; D not resolved. The V gene's germline CDR1 is KGHSH and CDR2 LQKENI. Trimming removed 2 bases at V and 6 bases at J, with 8 bases between. The CDR3 spans 13 residues. CDR3 in DNA: TGTGCCAGCTCACCAATCCCGAGCAATGAGCAGTTCTTC. This translates into CASSPIPSNEQFF.

This chain uses TRBV4-2 with TRBJ2-3, with 8 bases lining up with TRBD2. CDR1 is LGHNA and CDR2 is YNFKEQ in the germline V gene. V shed 1 base, J shed 3 bases, and the junction held 9 bases outside the gene matches. The CDR3 totals 17 residues. The CDR3 is CASSQGLNGGGTDTQYF. CDR3 DNA sequence: TGTGCCAGCAGCCAAGGTCTAAACGGGGGGGGTACAGATACGCAGTATTTT.

As concerns this clone: This sample includes further DNA sequences coding for the same CDR3. The J gene is TRBJ1-4, the V gene TRBV5-4; D not certain. Germline V lookup: CDR1 SGHNT, CDR2 YYREEE (reference sequence). V shed 4 bases and J shed 0 bases, with 10 bases lying between them. This CDR3 region has 15 residues. CDR3: CASSPTGATNEKLFF. Written as DNA, the CDR3 is TGTGCCAGCAGCCCGACGGGTGCAACTAATGAAAAACTGTTTTTT.

This clone was seen a few times. The chain links TRBV29-1 to TRBJ1-1; TRBD1 matches 7 bases. CDR1 and CDR2 (germline): SQVTM, ANQGSEA. The ends lost 7 bases at V and 2 bases at J; junction bases unmatched: 7. The CDR3 sequence is 13 residues long. The CDR3 loop is CSAMGQLNTEAFF. DNA of the CDR3: TGCAGCGCTATGGGACAGCTCAACACTGAAGCTTTCTTT.

There are a few counts of this clone. The chain recombines TRBV28 with TRBJ2-6; D possibly matches TRBD1 or TRBD2 (5 bases each). Per germline, CDR1 MDHEN and CDR2 SYDVKM. The CDR3 is made up of 16 amino acids. V shed 8 bases and J shed 2 bases, with 16 bases lying between them. CDR3 loop: CASGPLWGTGANVLTF. The CDR3 DNA is TGTGCCAGCGGCCCTCTCTGGGGGACTGGGGCCAACGTCCTGACTTTC.

The V call is TRBV19, the J call TRBJ2-7; no definite D call. The CDR3 spans 13 residues. Germline CDR1 and CDR2: LNHDA and SQIVND (reference sequence). V lost 2 bases and J lost 2, with 7 bases in between. The CDR3 coding sequence is TGTGCCAGTAGTATATCCAGAACCTACGAGCAGTACTTC. This sequence encodes CASSISRTYEQYF. Based on the CDR3 plus reference TRBV19 and TRBJ2-7, the full variable domain is DGGITQSPKYLFRKEGQNVTLSCEQNLNHDAMYWYRQDPGQGLRLIYYSQIVNDFQKGDIAEGYSVSREKKESFPLTVTSAQKNPTAFYLCASSISRTYEQYFGPGTRLTVT.

This clone was detected only a few times. Compared with germline, one end of the junction differs, possibly owing to a read error. The V call is TRBV5-5, the J call TRBJ2-2; D is unresolved. Germline V gene data show CDR1 as SGHKS and CDR2 as YYEKEE (reference sequence). The CDR3 totals 15 residues. For the CDR3, the DNA is TGTGCCAGCAGCTTGAGCCCACCCTACACCCGGGAGCTGTTTTTT. This codes for CASSLSPPYTRELFF.

The CDR3 nucleotides are TGTGCCAGCAGCTTACTCCCGGGACTAGCGTCGGATACGCAGTATTTT. This sequence encodes CASSLLPGLASDTQYF. This chain connects TRBV7-9 to TRBJ2-3; TRBD2 matches at 10 bases. The CDR3 consists of 16 residues. V was clipped by 2 bases and J by 6 bases; unmatched bases: 8. CDR1 SEHNR and CDR2 FQNEAQ come from the germline V gene (reference sequence).

This clone was observed a handful of times. The chain carries TRBV9 and TRBJ2-4; D unclear. There are 13 residues in the CDR3. The germline V gene encodes CDR1 SGDLS and CDR2 YYNGEE. V lost 3 bases to trimming and J lost 11 bases, with 15 bases between them. This CDR3 reads CASSGPAPSLQYF. The CDR3 nucleotides read TGTGCCAGCAGCGGCCCAGCGCCCTCCCTTCAGTACTTC.

This rearrangement joins TRBV5-4 to TRBJ1-3; 8 bases agree with TRBD1. This CDR3 has 15 amino acids. The ends lost 4 bases at V and 2 bases at J; junction bases unmatched: 5. Germline CDR1 is SGHNT and CDR2 is YYREEE (reference sequence). The CDR3 protein is CASSAYRGAGNTIYF. The DNA for the CDR3 is TGTGCCAGCAGCGCCTACAGGGGGGCTGGAAACACCATATATTTT.

The chain is built from TRBV9 and TRBJ2-1; TRBD2 matches 9 bases. After removal of 4 bases from V and 4 bases from J, the junction contained 9 bases not matched to a gene. This CDR3 has 16 residues. Germline CDR1 SGDLS, CDR2 YYNGEE. CDR3 in DNA: TGTGCCAGCAGCACCTATAGCGGGAGTGCGTACAATGAGCAGTTCTTC. Its translation is CASSTYSGSAYNEQFF.

CDR3 residues: CASSLRIQETQYF. The CDR3 region has the DNA TGTGCCAGCAGTTTAAGGATTCAAGAGACCCAGTACTTC. This rearrangement joins TRBV2 to TRBJ2-5, with D uncertain. Germline V gene data show CDR1 as SNHLY and CDR2 as FYNNEI. The CDR3 length is 13 residues. Trimming took 5 bases from V and 2 from J, leaving 9 bases between them.

The chain uses TRBV6-1 and TRBJ1-5; D gene ambiguous. The V and J ends lost 4 bases and 3 bases respectively, with 7 bases between them. This CDR3 is built from 13 residues. Germline values: CDR1 MNHNS, CDR2 SASEGT. CDR3 nucleotide sequence: TGTGCCAGCAGTGCCTTCCTCAATCAGCCCCAGCATTTT. Amino acid sequence: CASSAFLNQPQHF.

This chain uses TRBV28 with TRBJ2-7; D is unresolved. The CDR3 covers 12 residues. CDR1 is MDHEN, CDR2 SYDVKM, per germline. V lost 6 bases and J lost 4, with 10 bases in between. The CDR3 nucleotides read TGTGCCAGCAGACCCGACACGTACGAGCAGTACTTC. Protein: CASRPDTYEQYF.

This chain links TRBV5-1 with TRBJ2-2; perhaps TRBD2 as D (7 bases). Trimming took off 6 bases at V and 6 bases at J, with 18 bases between the two ends. This CDR3 contains 15 residues. Germline V gene lookup returns CDR1 SGHRS and CDR2 YFSETQ. CDR3 DNA: TGCGCCAGCACCCCTACGGCGGGGGCGGCCGGGGAGCTGTTTTTT. The encoded protein is CASTPTAGAAGELFF.

This clone showed up just a few times. The genes are TRBV29-1 and TRBJ2-1, with 12 bases matching TRBD2. Germline CDR1 reads SQVTM; CDR2 reads ANQGSEA. The ends lost 4 bases at V and 8 bases at J; junction bases unmatched: 9. The CDR3 totals 15 residues. The CDR3 loop is CSVVGLAGGRDEQFF. The DNA for the CDR3 is TGCAGCGTTGTGGGGCTAGCGGGAGGGCGGGATGAGCAGTTCTTC.

V is TRBV10-3 and J is TRBJ2-7; TRBD1 matches at 9 bases. J was trimmed by 7 bases and V by 5 bases; bases with no gene match: 9. The CDR3 is 14 amino acids. CDR1 and CDR2 (germline): ENHRY, SYGVKD. CDR3: CAISRLDRGGEQYF. The CDR3 bases are TGTGCCATCAGTCGATTGGACAGGGGTGGGGAGCAGTACTTC.

This chain joins TRBV7-3 and TRBJ2-1, with 14 positions matching TRBD2. Germline CDR1 and CDR2: SGHTA and FQGTGA. V shed 4 bases, J shed 8 bases, and the junction held 7 bases outside the gene matches. The CDR3 spans 16 residues. The CDR3 loop reads CASSSPGLAGADEQFF. The CDR3 DNA is TGTGCCAGCAGCTCGCCGGGACTAGCGGGAGCGGATGAGCAGTTCTTC.

This clone was observed a single time. CDR3 nucleotides: TGTGCCAGCACCGGCGGCGAGGGGACGGGGGAGACCCAGTACTTC. It yields the protein CASTGGEGTGETQYF. This chain uses TRBV7-9 with TRBJ2-5, with D tentatively TRBD1 or TRBD2 (5 bases each). This CDR3 comprises 15 residues. V was cut by 7 bases and J by 5 bases, with 20 bases left in between. The germline V gene has CDR1 SEHNR and CDR2 FQNEAQ (reference sequence).

The chain links TRBV20-1 to TRBJ1-1; no clear D gene. V shed 0 bases and J shed 11 bases, with 10 bases lying between them. CDR3 length equals 11 residues. Germline-derived CDR1 and CDR2 are DFQATT and SNEGSKA (reference sequence). CDR3 in amino acids: CSARDRPVAFF. In DNA, the CDR3 is TGCAGTGCTAGAGACCGCCCTGTTGCTTTCTTT.

The V call is TRBV5-4, the J call TRBJ2-2, with no clear D. The CDR3 extends over 16 amino acids. The germline CDR1 and CDR2 sequences are SGHNT and YYREEE (reference sequence). V gave up 3 bases and J gave up 4 bases, with 16 bases separating them. The CDR3: CASSSRDRSLTGELFF. CDR3 DNA sequence: TGTGCCAGCAGCTCCCGCGATAGATCCCTCACCGGGGAGCTGTTTTTT.

The V gene is TRBV7-9, the J gene TRBJ2-7; no definite D call. This CDR3 is built from 13 residues. V lost 1 base, J lost 8 bases, and 12 bases lay in between. Germline CDR1 reads SEHNR; CDR2 reads FQNEAQ (reference sequence). CDR3 sequence reads: CASSLGDSTKQYF. The CDR3 DNA sequence: TGTGCCAGCAGCTTAGGTGACTCTACGAAGCAGTACTTC.

The chain joins TRBV29-1 to TRBJ2-2; TRBD2 matches 15 bases. V lost 8 bases to trimming and J lost 7 bases; unmatched junction nucleotides: 11. The CDR3 runs 16 residues. Germline V CDR1 and CDR2: SQVTM, ANQGSEA. CDR3 region: CSPKGLAGGGGGELFF. In DNA form, the CDR3 reads TGCAGCCCGAAGGGACTAGCGGGAGGTGGAGGCGGGGAGCTGTTTTTT.

The table lists this clone with a count of one. The chain employs TRBV15 and TRBJ2-2; perhaps TRBD1 as D (6 bases). This CDR3 is 16 amino acids long. With 6 bases removed from V and 0 bases from J, the gap between germline ends came to 14 bases. The germline V gene encodes CDR1 LNHNV and CDR2 YYDKDF (reference sequence). The CDR3 DNA sequence: TGTGCCACCAGGCAATTGACAGGTACGAACACCGGGGAGCTGTTTTTT. It codes for CATRQLTGTNTGELFF.

The chain employs TRBV7-6 and TRBJ2-5, with a weak D call TRBD2 (6 bases). V was trimmed by 2 bases and J by 4 bases, leaving 8 bases between them. The V gene's germline CDR1 is SGHVS and CDR2 FNYEAQ. This CDR3 is built from 13 residues. The CDR3 DNA is TGTGCCAGCAGCTTAACCGGGGGAGAGACCCAGTACTTC. The encoded protein is CASSLTGGETQYF.

This rearrangement joins TRBV6-6 to TRBJ2-7; 7 bases align to TRBD1. The length of the CDR3 is 14 residues. Germline lookup yields CDR1 MNHNY and CDR2 SVGAGI (reference sequence). Trimming removed 5 bases from V and 2 bases from J; junction bases left unmatched: 6. CDR3 DNA sequence: TGTGCCAGCAGTCACAAAGGACAGGCCTACGAGCAGTACTTC. It translates to CASSHKGQAYEQYF.

The chain couples TRBV6-5 to TRBJ2-6; D is unresolved. Germline CDR1 is MNHEY and CDR2 is SVGAGI. The CDR3 extends over 15 amino acids. V was clipped by 6 bases and J by 0 bases, with 9 bases between them. The DNA for the CDR3 is TGTGCCAGCAGCCTCTCCATCTCTGGGGCCAACGTCCTGACTTTC. Translating it yields CASSLSISGANVLTF.